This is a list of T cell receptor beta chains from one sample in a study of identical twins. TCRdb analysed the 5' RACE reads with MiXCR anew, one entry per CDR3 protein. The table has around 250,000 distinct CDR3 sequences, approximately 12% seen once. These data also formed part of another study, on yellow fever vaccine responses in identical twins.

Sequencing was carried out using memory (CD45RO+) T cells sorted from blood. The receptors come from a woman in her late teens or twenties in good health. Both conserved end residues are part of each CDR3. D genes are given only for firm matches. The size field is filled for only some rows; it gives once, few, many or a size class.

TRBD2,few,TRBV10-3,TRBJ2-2,TGTGCCATCGGGGGGACTAGCGGCAGCCGGGAGCTGTTTTTT,CAIGGTSGSRELFF
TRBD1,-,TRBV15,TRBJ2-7,TGTGCCACCAGCAAGGCAGGGGGTCACTACGAGCAGTACTTC,CATSKAGGHYEQYF
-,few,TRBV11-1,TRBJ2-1,TGTGCCAGCAGCTTAACCCAGGGACTTCCGAGCTCCTACAATGAGCAGTTCTTC,CASSLTQGLPSSYNEQFF
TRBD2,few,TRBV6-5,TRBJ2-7,TGTGCCAGCAGTTCAGGGACTAGCGGTTCCTACGAGCAGTACTTC,CASSSGTSGSYEQYF
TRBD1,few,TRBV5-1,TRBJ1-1,TGCGCCAGCAGCTTGGGGACAGGGGCTGCTTTCTTT,CASSLGTGAAFF
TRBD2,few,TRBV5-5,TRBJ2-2,TGTGCCAGCAGCTCCGAGCGGGACCACACCGGGGAGCTGTTTTTT,CASSSERDHTGELFF
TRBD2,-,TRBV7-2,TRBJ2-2,TGTGCCAGCAGCTCACCCACCGGGACTAGAACCACCGGGGAGCTGTTTTTT,CASSSPTGTRTTGELFF
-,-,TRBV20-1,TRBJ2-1,TGCAGTGCACCTAGAGGGGGGGACAATGAGCAGTTCTTC,CSAPRGGDNEQFF
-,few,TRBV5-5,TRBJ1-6,TGTGCCAGCAGCTCATCTCCGCACAAACAGGGTTATAATTCACCCCTCCACTTT,CASSSSPHKQGYNSPLHF
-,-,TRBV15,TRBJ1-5,TGTGCCACCAGCAGAAGGGACCTGGCGGATTTCGCCCAGCATTTT,CATSRRDLADFAQHF
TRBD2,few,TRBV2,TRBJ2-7,TGTGCCAGCACCCATCACCCGGGAGCGGGGCCATCCTACGAGCAGTACTTC,CASTHHPGAGPSYEQYF
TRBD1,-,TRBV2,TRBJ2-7,TGTGCCAGCAGTGAATTGGCAGGGGGCTACGAGCAGTACTTC,CASSELAGGYEQYF
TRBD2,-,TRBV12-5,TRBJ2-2,TGTGCTAGTGGTTTGGGGCCAAGACCTGCCTTGCGGGGGGGCACCGCCGGGGAGCTGTTTTTT,CASGLGPRPALRGGTAGELFF
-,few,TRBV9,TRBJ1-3,TGTGCCAGCAGCGTAGGGTCCAGGGGCGACCTAGGTGGAAACACCATATATTTT,CASSVGSRGDLGGNTIYF
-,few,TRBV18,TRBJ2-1,TGTGCCAGCTCACCGGATCCTAGCTCCTACAATGAGCAGTTCTTC,CASSPDPSSYNEQFF
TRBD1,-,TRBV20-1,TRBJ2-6,TGCAGTGCTCTCGACAGGGCAGACTCTGGGGCCAACGTCCTGACTTTC,CSALDRADSGANVLTF
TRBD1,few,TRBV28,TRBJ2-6,TGTGCCAGCAGTTTGGGACAGGTCTCTGGGGCCAACGTCCTGACTTTC,CASSLGQVSGANVLTF
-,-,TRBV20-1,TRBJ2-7,TGCAGCGCCAGACTGAGTTTTTACGAGCAGTACTTC,CSARLSFYEQYF
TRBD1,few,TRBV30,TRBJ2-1,TGTGCCTGGGTAACAGGGGGAGCCTACAATGAGCAGTTCTTC,CAWVTGGAYNEQFF
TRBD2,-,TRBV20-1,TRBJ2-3,TGCAGTGCATTCTCGGGACTAGCGGGAGGGCCATTATTTTCAGATACGCAGTATTTT,CSAFSGLAGGPLFSDTQYF
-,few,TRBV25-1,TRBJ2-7,TGTGCCAGCAGTGACCTCACCTACGAGCAGTACTTC,CASSDLTYEQYF
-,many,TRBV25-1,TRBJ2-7,TGTGCCAGCAGCCCAACCTCGTCCAGGTTCTACGAGCAGTACTTC,CASSPTSSRFYEQYF
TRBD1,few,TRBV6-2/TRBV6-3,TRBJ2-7,TGTGCCAGCAGCCCGACAGGGCCCTACGAGCAGTACTTC,CASSPTGPYEQYF
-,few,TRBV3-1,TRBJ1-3,TGTGCCAGCAGCCAAAACATCCTCTCTGGAAACACCATATATTTT,CASSQNILSGNTIYF
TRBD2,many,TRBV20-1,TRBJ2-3,TGCAGTGCTAGAGATGGAAGTGGGATAGCGGGAGCTACGCAGTATTTT,CSARDGSGIAGATQYF